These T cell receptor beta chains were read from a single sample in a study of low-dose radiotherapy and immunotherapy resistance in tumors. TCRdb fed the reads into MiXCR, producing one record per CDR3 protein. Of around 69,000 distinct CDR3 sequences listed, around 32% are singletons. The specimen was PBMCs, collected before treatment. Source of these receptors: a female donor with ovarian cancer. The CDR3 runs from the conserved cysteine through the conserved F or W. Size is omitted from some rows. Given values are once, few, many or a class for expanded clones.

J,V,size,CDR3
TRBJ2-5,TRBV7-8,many,CASSLAQDRAAQYF
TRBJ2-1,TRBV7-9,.,CASSPSDAKGFF
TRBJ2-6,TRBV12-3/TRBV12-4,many,CASSRGSGANVLTF
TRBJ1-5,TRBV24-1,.,CATSEGGNQPQHF
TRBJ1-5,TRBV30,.,CAWSDREVQPQHF
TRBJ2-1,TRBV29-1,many,CSVAGTGNNEQFF
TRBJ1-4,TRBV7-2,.,CASSGPGREKLFF
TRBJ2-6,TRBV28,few,CASRGWGSGANVLTF
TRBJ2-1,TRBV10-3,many,CAISRTGTSGGEQFF
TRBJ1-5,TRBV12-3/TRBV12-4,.,CASSFGFSGTDQPQHF
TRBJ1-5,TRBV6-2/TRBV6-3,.,CASRGREGNQPQHF